A single T cell receptor (beta chain) is shown here with its context. There are many counts of this clonotype. It has no known antigen specificity. Nothing much larger sits one base from this clone, and base qualities are not available. Reading the label with the study, this specimen's time point is: healthy volunteer bleed at 6 weeks. Total RNA was extracted from unfractionated whole blood that had been collected in Tempus Blood RNA tubes. As TCR sequencing controls, about 5 healthy volunteers were used, with blood taken at day 0, 2 weeks and 6 weeks. This specimen comes from a study of human T cells and chemical hapten exposure (dated by TCRdb to about 2021). With respect to the entire study: Libraries were pooled for sequencing, and per-sample TCR yields varied mainly because of small differences in library volumes within the pool. For every blood RNA sample, sequencing covered both the TCR alpha and TCR beta chains. This study followed changes in the peripheral blood TCR repertoire in vivo during primary and secondary sensitization of alopecia patients to the hapten diphenylcyclopropenone (DPC). Results and caveats for the whole study, not just this receptor: Repeated subsampling changed both the strength of the expansion versus patch-test correlation and the threshold at which the correlation became significant. The number of TCRs above 1 in 1000 frequency did not change with DPC sensitization; there was no evidence of global repertoire structure alterations.

The germline ends are 24 bases apart after V is trimmed by 4 bases and J by 8 bases. Looking up the germline V gene yields CDR1 SGHDN and CDR2 FVKESK. The CDR3 runs 17 residues from the cysteine to the phenylalanine. Only the CDR3 DNA stays, 51 bases, in frame from base 1. Library creation used RACE. Data came from a NextSeq 500. Library preparation attached unique molecular identifiers to individual cDNA molecules for quantitative, reproducible TCR counting. The published analysis was carried out like this. The median number of TCRs per sample was approximately 96,000, ranging from roughly 23,224 to 690,600. The Decombinator software suite was used to annotate the V, J and CDR3 of the TCR reads. Every sample was subsampled to the same number of TCRs (28,000) for the PS versus PT1 abundance plots. TCRs were defined as expanded if absent before sensitization and observed at least eight times at the 2-week time point. The public reads were run again by TCRdb, first through fastp at Q25 and then through MiXCR, and only productive beta chains were kept. Every entry covers one CDR3 protein and lists the most common genes and DNA from its rows. TCRdb's processing, not the study's, gives the V and J calls here. For this sample there are about 70,000 distinct CDR3 sequences; about 5.7% appear just once. The ten largest clones capture 3.4% of the sample.

This sequence was found in a female donor in good health. Some clones in this sample may be carry-over from other donors' samples. Material for sequencing was whole blood. This receptor chain uses TRBV14 and TRBJ2-1, and the D gene may be TRBD2, 6 bases matching. The DNA sequence is TGTGCCAGCAGCCCCAGCGTACGGGAGAGAAGTTTCCATGAGCAGTTCTTC. It encodes CASSPSVRERSFHEQFF.